The present entry profiles one T cell receptor (beta chain) with its context. The antigen is undetermined. The junction does not match germline at one end; this may be a read error. Clones were sequenced by immunoSEQ multiplex PCR, and TCRdb holds only the in-frame ones, with some missing. The table has approximately 1,200 clones, 35% to 40% seen once; the top ten hold more than 20%. The sample originates from a study of T cells in localized non-small cell lung cancer. Study-wide results and limits: There were a median around 53 of the top 100 tumor clones appearing in adjacent lung. Of the tissues analyzed, uninvolved adjacent lung showed maximal T cell clonality, greater than tumor. Longer overall survival accompanied higher blood T cell density. Only one tumor region was sequenced, so heterogeneity remains possible.

CDR1 SQVTM and CDR2 ANQGSEA come from the germline V gene. The CDR3 has 14 amino acids. This TCR was sampled from a woman aged 35 to 69 with stage I lung adenocarcinoma. V usage is TRBV29-1 and J usage is TRBJ2-1, with 7 bases lining up with TRBD2. Material: normal lung tissue next to the tumor, obtained before any cancer treatment. As DNA, the CDR3 is TGCAGCGCGAGGGCGGCGGGAGCGGTAGATGAACAGTTCTTC. It is translated as CSARAAGAVDEQFF.